This T cell receptor beta chain was documented in a study of post-analysis software for immune sequencing data. Whole-study context: The disease courses covered relapsing-remitting, secondary progressive and progressive-relapsing multiple sclerosis.

Study-level findings and limits: Controls had significantly higher normalized Chao1 diversity than multiple sclerosis patients. The F measure placed samples prepared in the same batch into strongly shared clusters.

The table lists this clonotype with a count of one. No antigen is known for it. Included in the TCR beta cDNA libraries were unique molecular identifiers. Input of roughly 0.85 to 11 million T cells yielded a few hundred thousand cDNA molecules. TCRdb passed the PCR reads through MiXCR, listing each CDR3 protein once. The sample consists of hundreds of thousands of distinct CDR3 sequences, 44% of them appearing once. Sequenced input: blood. The sequence came from a girl aged 10 to 17 with multiple sclerosis.

This chain's CDR3 is CASSLRRGVLTDVQYF. The CDR3 DNA sequence: TGTGCCAGCAGTTTAAGGCGGGGGGTGCTCACAGATGTGCAGTATTTT. The rearrangement links TRBV12-3 or TRBV12-4 to TRBJ2-3, with 8 nucleotides matching TRBD2. V gave up 2 bases and J gave up 11 bases; unmatched junction bases: 15. The CDR3 is 16 amino acids.